The clone carrying this TCR beta chain was counted between two and nine times. As yet, its antigen is unknown. Each of the donors had roughly 9.4 milliliters of peripheral blood drawn into EDTA-treated Vacutainer tubes. This sample was included in a study of blood T cells in healthy people across ages. This CDR3 comprises 14 residues. V was trimmed by 6 bases and J by 4 bases, leaving 15 bases between them. CDR1 is SNHLY, CDR2 FYNNEI, per germline. Next came a second PCR, run for about 7 to 12 cycles, which used a sample-barcoded 5' primer along with a J-beta primer mix. TCRdb fed the 5' RACE reads into MiXCR, producing one record per CDR3 protein. This sample yields 870,000 or so distinct CDR3 sequences, of which more than 25% are seen a single time; 15% to 20% belongs to the top ten. Study-level points and caveats: Donor CMV status, an unknown factor, possibly confounded changes in expanded clonotypes.

The sample comprised blood. The chain carries TRBV2 and TRBJ1-1, with D perhaps matching TRBD1 (6 bases). The TCR comes from a woman older than 75 in good health. The CDR3 DNA is TGTGCCAGCAGGGGGGTGGACAGAGGCACTGAAGCTTTCTTT. It yields the protein CASRGVDRGTEAFF.